The clone carrying this T cell receptor beta chain has a count of ten or more. These data belong to a study of T cells in Graves' hyperthyroidism and ophthalmopathy. What was amplified from RNA transcripts were TCR beta CDR3 regions. Carried out on the TCR CDR3, a first-round RT-PCR used the HTBI primer set. MiXCR was run by TCRdb on the multiplex PCR reads, yielding one entry per CDR3 protein. This sample has 640,000 or so distinct CDR3 sequences, with around 14% found just once. Trimming took 3 bases from V and 1 from J, leaving 13 bases between them. The CDR3 runs 15 residues. CDR1 and CDR2 from the germline V gene are MGHRA and YSYEKL.

This clonotype was sampled from a young woman with Graves' ophthalmopathy. This chain joins TRBV4-1 and TRBJ2-7; D perhaps matches TRBD1 (6 bases). The specimen was blood. The CDR3 protein is CASSHLIRGSYEQYF. The CDR3 coding sequence is TGCGCCAGCAGCCACCTCATAAGGGGGTCCTACGAGCAGTACTTC.